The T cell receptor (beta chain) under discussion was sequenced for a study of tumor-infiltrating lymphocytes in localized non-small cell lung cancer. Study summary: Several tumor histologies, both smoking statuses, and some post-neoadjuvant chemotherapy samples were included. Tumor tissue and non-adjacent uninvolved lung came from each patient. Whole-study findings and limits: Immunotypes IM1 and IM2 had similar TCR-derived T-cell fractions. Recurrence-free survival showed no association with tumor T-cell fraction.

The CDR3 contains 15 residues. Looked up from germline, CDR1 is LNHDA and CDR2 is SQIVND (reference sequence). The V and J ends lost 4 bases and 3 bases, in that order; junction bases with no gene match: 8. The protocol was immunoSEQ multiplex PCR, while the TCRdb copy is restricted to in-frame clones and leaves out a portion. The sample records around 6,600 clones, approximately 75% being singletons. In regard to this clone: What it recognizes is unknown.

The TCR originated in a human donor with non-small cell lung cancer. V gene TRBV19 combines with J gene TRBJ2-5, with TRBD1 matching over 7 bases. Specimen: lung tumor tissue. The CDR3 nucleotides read TGTGCCAGTAGTACAAGACAGGGCAGAGAAGAGACCCAGTACTTC. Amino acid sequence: CASSTRQGREETQYF.